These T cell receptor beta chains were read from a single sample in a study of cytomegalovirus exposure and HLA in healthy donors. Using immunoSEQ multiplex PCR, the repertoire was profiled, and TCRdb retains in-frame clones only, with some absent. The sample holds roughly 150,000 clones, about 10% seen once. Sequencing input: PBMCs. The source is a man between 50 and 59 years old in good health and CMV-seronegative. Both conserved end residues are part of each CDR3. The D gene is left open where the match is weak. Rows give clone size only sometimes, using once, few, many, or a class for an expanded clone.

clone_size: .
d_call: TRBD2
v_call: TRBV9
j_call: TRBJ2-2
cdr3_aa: CASSGRGSFTGELFF
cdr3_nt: TGTGCCAGCAGCGGGCGGGGGTCATTTACCGGGGAGCTGTTTTTT

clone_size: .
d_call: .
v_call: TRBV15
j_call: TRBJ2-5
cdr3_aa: CATREGSAQTQYF
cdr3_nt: TGTGCCACCAGAGAGGGCTCGGCGCAGACCCAGTACTTC

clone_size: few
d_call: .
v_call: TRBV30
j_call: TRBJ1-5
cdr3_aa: CAWLPGGGSNRPQHF
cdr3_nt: TGTGCCTGGCTCCCCGGGGGAGGCAGCAATCGGCCCCAGCATTTT

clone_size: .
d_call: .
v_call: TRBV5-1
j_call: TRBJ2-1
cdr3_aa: CASSLGVRAGLNNEQFF
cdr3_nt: TGCGCCAGCAGCTTGGGGGTCCGGGCAGGGTTAAACAATGAGCAGTTCTTC

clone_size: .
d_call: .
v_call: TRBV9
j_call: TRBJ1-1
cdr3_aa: CASSVGGITEAFF
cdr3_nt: TGTGCCAGCAGCGTAGGAGGGATCACTGAAGCTTTCTTT

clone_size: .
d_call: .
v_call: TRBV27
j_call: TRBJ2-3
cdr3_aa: CASQFSESSAADTQYF
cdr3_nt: TGTGCCAGCCAATTCAGCGAGAGTAGTGCAGCAGATACGCAGTATTTT

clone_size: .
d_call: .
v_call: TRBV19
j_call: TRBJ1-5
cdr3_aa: CASSIQGTGNQPQHF
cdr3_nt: TGTGCCAGTAGTATTCAGGGTACGGGCAATCAGCCCCAGCATTTT

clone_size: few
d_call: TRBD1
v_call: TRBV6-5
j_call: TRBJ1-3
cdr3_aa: CASSGTGFSGNTIYF
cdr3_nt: TGTGCCAGCAGTGGGACAGGGTTCTCTGGAAACACCATATATTTT

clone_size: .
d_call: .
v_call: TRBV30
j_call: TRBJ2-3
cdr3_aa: CAWSVGGTDTQYF
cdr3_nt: TGTGCCTGGAGTGTCGGGGGCACAGATACGCAGTATTTT

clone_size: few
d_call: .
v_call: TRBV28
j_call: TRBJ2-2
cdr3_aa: CASSIGLVTGELFF
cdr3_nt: TGTGCCAGCTCCATCGGACTGGTCACCGGGGAGCTGTTTTTT

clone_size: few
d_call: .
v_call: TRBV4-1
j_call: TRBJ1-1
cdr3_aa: CASSQDRNTEAFF
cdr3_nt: TGCGCCAGCAGCCAAGATAGGAACACTGAAGCTTTCTTT

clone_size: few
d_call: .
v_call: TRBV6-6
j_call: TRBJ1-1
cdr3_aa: CASSYSTGPGTEAFF
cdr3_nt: TGTGCCAGCAGTTACTCAACAGGGCCAGGCACTGAAGCTTTCTTT

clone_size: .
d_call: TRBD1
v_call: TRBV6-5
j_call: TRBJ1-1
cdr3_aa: CASSRGDRANTEAFF
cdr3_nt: TGTGCCAGCTCTAGAGGGGACAGGGCGAACACTGAAGCTTTCTTT

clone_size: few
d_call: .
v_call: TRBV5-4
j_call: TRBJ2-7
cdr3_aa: CASSLDPSNEQYF
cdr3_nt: TGTGCCAGCAGCTTGGACCCAAGCAACGAGCAGTACTTC

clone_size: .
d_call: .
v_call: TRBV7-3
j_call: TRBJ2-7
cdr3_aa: CASSLVPGYEQYF
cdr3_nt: TGTGCCAGCAGCTTGGTCCCGGGCTACGAGCAGTACTTC

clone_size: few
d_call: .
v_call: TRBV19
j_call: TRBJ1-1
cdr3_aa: CASSAGGLNTEAFF
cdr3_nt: TGTGCCAGTAGTGCGGGGGGGTTGAACACTGAAGCTTTCTTT

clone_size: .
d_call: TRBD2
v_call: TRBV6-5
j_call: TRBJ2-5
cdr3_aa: CASSYSLGGGQETQYF
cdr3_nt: TGTGCCAGCAGTTACTCCCTTGGCGGGGGCCAAGAGACCCAGTACTTC

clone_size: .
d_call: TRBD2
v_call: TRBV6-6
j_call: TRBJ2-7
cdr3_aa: CASSYLTSGGSYEQYF
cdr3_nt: TGTGCCAGCAGTTACCTAACTAGCGGGGGAAGTTACGAGCAGTACTTC

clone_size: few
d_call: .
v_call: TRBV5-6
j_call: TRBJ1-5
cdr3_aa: CASSLRGGNQPQHF
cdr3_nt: TGTGCCAGCAGCTTGAGGGGTGGCAATCAGCCCCAGCATTTT

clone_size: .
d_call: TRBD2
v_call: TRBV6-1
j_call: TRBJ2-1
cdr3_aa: CASSERAGAYNEQFF
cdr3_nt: TGTGCCAGCAGTGAAAGAGCGGGAGCCTACAATGAGCAGTTCTTC

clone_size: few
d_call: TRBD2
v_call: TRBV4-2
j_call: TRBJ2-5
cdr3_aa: CASSQDKAVAGTQYF
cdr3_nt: TGTGCCAGCAGCCAAGATAAGGCGGTAGCGGGGACCCAGTACTTC

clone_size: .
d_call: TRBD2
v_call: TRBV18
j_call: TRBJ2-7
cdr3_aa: CASSREGTVENREQYF
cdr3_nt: TGTGCCAGCTCCCGGGAGGGTACAGTCGAAAACCGCGAGCAGTACTTC

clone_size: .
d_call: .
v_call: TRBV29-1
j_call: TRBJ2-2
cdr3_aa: CSAPGVAGELFF
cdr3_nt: TGCAGCGCACCGGGGGTCGCCGGGGAGCTGTTTTTT

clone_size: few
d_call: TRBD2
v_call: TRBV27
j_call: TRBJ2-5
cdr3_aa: CASSQNSGRAGEGGCQYF
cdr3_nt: TGTGCCAGCAGCCAGAATAGCGGGAGGGCCGGGGAAGGCGGCTGCCAGTACTTC

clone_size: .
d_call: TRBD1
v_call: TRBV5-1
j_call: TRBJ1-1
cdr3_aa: CASSPGQGATEAFF
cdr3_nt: TGCGCCAGCAGCCCGGGACAGGGGGCGACTGAAGCTTTCTTT

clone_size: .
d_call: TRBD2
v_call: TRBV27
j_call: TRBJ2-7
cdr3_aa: CASAPGGSYEQYF
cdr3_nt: TGTGCCAGCGCCCCCGGGGGGAGTTACGAGCAGTACTTC

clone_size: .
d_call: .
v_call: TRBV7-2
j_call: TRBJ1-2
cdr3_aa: CASSLGGPAYGYTF
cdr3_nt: TGTGCCAGCAGCTTAGGCGGTCCAGCCTATGGCTACACCTTC

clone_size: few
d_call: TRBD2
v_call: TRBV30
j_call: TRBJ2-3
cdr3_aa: CAWSVGLADTQYF
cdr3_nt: TGTGCCTGGAGTGTGGGACTAGCGGATACGCAGTATTTT

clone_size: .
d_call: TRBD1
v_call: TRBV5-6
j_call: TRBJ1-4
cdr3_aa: CASKLESGGAEKLFF
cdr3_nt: TGTGCCAGCAAGCTTGAGTCAGGGGGCGCGGAAAAACTGTTTTTT

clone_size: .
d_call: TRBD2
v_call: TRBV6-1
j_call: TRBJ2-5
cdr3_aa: CASSEASGRGPETQYF
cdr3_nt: TGTGCCAGCAGTGAAGCATCCGGGAGGGGACCAGAGACCCAGTACTTC

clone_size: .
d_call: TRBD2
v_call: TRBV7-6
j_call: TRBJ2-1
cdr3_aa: CASSLQGGRERGHEQFF
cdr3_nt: TGTGCCAGCAGCCTACAAGGTGGGCGGGAGCGGGGGCATGAGCAGTTCTTC

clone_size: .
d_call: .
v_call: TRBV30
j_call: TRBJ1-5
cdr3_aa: CAWSGPSRGNQPQHF
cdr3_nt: TGTGCCTGGAGTGGGCCCAGTCGGGGCAATCAGCCCCAGCATTTT

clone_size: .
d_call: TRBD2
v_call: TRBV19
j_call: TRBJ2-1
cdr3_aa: CASSPQTSGDNEQFF
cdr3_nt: TGTGCCAGTAGTCCGCAGACTAGCGGCGACAATGAGCAGTTCTTC

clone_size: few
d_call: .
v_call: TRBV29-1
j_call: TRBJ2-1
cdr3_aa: CSVDRGGGVNEQFF
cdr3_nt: TGCAGCGTCGACAGGGGAGGGGGGGTCAATGAGCAGTTCTTC

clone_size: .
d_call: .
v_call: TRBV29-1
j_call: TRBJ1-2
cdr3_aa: CSVGDIRNYGYTF
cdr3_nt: TGCAGCGTTGGGGACATAAGGAACTATGGCTACACCTTC

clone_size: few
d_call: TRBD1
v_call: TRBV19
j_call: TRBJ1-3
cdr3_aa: CASSPYSGTGSLSTIYF
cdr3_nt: TGTGCCAGTAGTCCATATTCCGGGACAGGGTCATTGAGCACCATATATTTT

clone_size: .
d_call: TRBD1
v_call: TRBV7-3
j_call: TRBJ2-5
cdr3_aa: CASSSQGTGGGETQYF
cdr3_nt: TGTGCCAGCAGCTCCCAGGGGACAGGGGGCGGGGAGACCCAGTACTTC

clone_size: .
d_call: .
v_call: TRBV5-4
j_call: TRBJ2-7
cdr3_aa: CASSSYAYEQYF
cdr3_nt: TGTGCCAGCAGCTCCTATGCCTACGAGCAGTACTTC

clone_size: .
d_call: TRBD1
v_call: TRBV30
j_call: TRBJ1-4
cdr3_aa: CAWSDRGLEKLFF
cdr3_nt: TGTGCCTGGAGTGACAGGGGCTTGGAAAAACTGTTTTTT

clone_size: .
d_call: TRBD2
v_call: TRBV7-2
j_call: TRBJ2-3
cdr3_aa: CASSLRLAGATDTQYF
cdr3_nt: TGTGCCAGCAGCCTACGACTAGCGGGAGCAACAGATACGCAGTATTTT

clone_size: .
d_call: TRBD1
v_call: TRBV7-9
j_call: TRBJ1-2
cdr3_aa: CASSPGQVNYGYTF
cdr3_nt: TGTGCCAGCAGCCCGGGACAGGTTAACTATGGCTACACCTTC

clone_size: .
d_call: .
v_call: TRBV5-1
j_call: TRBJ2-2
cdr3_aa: CASTATPGTGELFF
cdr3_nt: TGCGCCAGCACCGCCACCCCGGGCACCGGGGAGCTGTTTTTT

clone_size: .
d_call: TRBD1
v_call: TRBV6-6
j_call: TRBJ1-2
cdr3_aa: CASSSGTGRDHTF
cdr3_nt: TGTGCCAGCAGCTCAGGGACAGGGAGAGATCACACCTTC

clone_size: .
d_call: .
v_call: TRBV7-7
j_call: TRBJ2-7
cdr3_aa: CASSLSQASYEQYF
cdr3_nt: TGTGCCAGCAGCCTATCGCAGGCCTCCTACGAGCAGTACTTC

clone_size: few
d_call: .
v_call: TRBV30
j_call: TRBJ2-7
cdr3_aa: CAWSVGTDFTYEQYF
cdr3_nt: TGTGCCTGGAGTGTAGGCACCGACTTTACCTACGAGCAGTACTTC

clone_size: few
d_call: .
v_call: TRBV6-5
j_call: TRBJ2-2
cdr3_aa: CASRTGWSGELFF
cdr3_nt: TGTGCCAGCAGAACAGGGTGGTCCGGGGAGCTGTTTTTT

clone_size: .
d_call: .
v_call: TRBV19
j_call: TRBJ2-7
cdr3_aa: CASSIGAGPTYEQYF
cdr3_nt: TGTGCCAGTAGTATAGGGGCAGGGCCTACCTACGAGCAGTACTTC